What follows is one T cell receptor beta chain and its context. The protocol was immunoSEQ multiplex PCR, while the TCRdb copy is restricted to in-frame clones and leaves out a portion. The sample has roughly 240,000 clones, roughly 85% seen once. These data are taken from a study of blood T cell repertoires in COVID-19. Study-wide context: COVID-19 samples, acute and convalescent, were from the United States, Italy and Spain.

Recruited during active infection, patients (from Seattle) were subsequently followed longitudinally. The CDR3 extends over 14 amino acids. Deletions cut 0 bases from V and 2 bases from J, with 7 bases between. From germline, CDR1 is LGHNT and CDR2 FRNRAP. This receptor was identified in a middle-aged man with COVID-19, enrolled during active disease. Specimen: peripheral blood. The chain couples TRBV12-5 to TRBJ2-5; D might be TRBD2 (6 bases). The CDR3 region is CASGLVRGQETQYF. Written as DNA, the CDR3 is TGTGCTAGTGGTTTGGTTCGGGGGCAAGAGACCCAGTACTTC.